The 21 T cell receptor beta chains below all came from one sample that was sequenced in a study of CD8 T cells in ankylosing spondylitis. TCRdb fed the 5' RACE reads into MiXCR, producing one record per CDR3 protein. In the table there are 200,000 to 300,000 distinct CDR3 sequences, 20% to 30% of which are singletons. The sequencing sample was made of blood, either unsorted or a sorted T cell fraction (not recorded which). The receptors shown here come from a male donor with ankylosing spondylitis or in good health (not recorded which).

This clonotype was seen a handful of times. The rearrangement uses TRBV20-1 and TRBJ1-1; D might be TRBD1 (6 bases). V was cut by 0 bases and J by 0 bases, with 14 bases left in between. Germline values: CDR1 DFQATT, CDR2 SNEGSKA (reference sequence). The CDR3 spans 16 residues. CDR3 nucleotides: TGCAGTGCTAGAGATGGTGGGAGGGGGATGAACACTGAAGCTTTCTTT. Its translation: CSARDGGRGMNTEAFF.

CDR3 in amino acids: CASSLDTRPNYGYTF. The DNA of the CDR3 is TGTGCCAGCAGCCTGGACACACGTCCTAACTATGGCTACACCTTC. V is TRBV7-8 and J is TRBJ1-2; D might be TRBD1 (5 bases). The germline CDR1 and CDR2 sequences are SGHVS and FQNEAQ. The CDR3 totals 15 residues. V was cut by 5 bases and J by 0 bases, with 13 bases left in between.

This clonotype occurred many times. The V and J genes are TRBV6-5 and TRBJ2-2; 7 nucleotides agree with TRBD2. The CDR3 runs to 16 residues. V dropped 1 base and J dropped 3; count of bases not matched to a gene: 5. Germline CDR1 MNHEY, CDR2 SVGAGI. CDR3 sequence: CASSYWGGRDTGELFF. CDR3 DNA: TGTGCCAGCAGTTACTGGGGGGGTAGGGACACCGGGGAGCTGTTTTTT.

This clonotype came up many times. The V call is TRBV15, the J call TRBJ2-1, with D unresolved. V lost 0 bases to trimming and J lost 1 base, with 7 bases between them. This CDR3 is built from 15 residues. Per germline, CDR1 LNHNV and CDR2 YYDKDF (reference sequence). The CDR3 reads CATSREDNSYNEQFF. CDR3 sequence (DNA): TGTGCCACCAGCAGAGAAGACAATTCCTACAATGAGCAGTTCTTC. Drawing the rest from reference TRBV15 and TRBJ2-1, the complete variable domain is DAMVIQNPRYQVTQFGKPVTLSCSQTLNHNVMYWYQQKSSQAPKLLFHYYDKDFNNEADTPDNFQSRRPNTSFCFLDIRSPGLGDTAMYLCATSREDNSYNEQFFGPGTRLTVL.

The table lists this clonotype with many counts. The chain recombines TRBV24-1 with TRBJ1-2; TRBD1 matches at 8 bases. Germline V gene lookup returns CDR1 KGHDR and CDR2 SFDVKD. The CDR3 is 16 amino acids. Trimming took 4 bases from V and 5 from J; bases not matched to a gene: 11. The CDR3 region has the DNA TGTGCCACCAGTGACCGGCCCGGACAGGGCAGTTATGGCTACACCTTC. It codes for CATSDRPGQGSYGYTF.

This clonotype was counted many times. The chain uses TRBV29-1 and TRBJ2-1; the D is unclear. Trimming took off 8 bases at V and 9 bases at J, with 20 bases between the two ends. The CDR3 covers 13 residues. CDR1 is SQVTM, CDR2 ANQGSEA, per germline. CDR3 nucleotide sequence: TGCAGCCTGTCCACCCACCCCCTGGGTGAGCAGTTCTTC. Translated: CSLSTHPLGEQFF.

The chain couples TRBV7-9 to TRBJ2-5; D may be TRBD2 (6 bases). The germline V gene encodes CDR1 SEHNR and CDR2 FQNEAQ (reference sequence). CDR3 length: 14 residues. Between the trimmed V and J ends, which lost 7 bases and 1 base, there was a span of 13 bases. The CDR3 sequence is CASNKERVQETQYF. As DNA, the CDR3 is TGTGCCAGCAACAAAGAGCGGGTCCAAGAGACCCAGTACTTC.

This clonotype was counted between two and nine times. The chain uses TRBV10-3 and TRBJ2-3; 12 bases are a match to TRBD2. This CDR3 has 15 residues. V was pared by 5 bases and J by 3 bases, with 3 bases of the junction left unmatched. Germline V gene sequence: CDR1 ENHRY, CDR2 SYGVKD. The CDR3 region is CAISTSGGLTDTQYF. Written as DNA, the CDR3 is TGTGCCATCAGTACTAGCGGGGGGTTGACAGATACGCAGTATTTT.

The table lists this clonotype with many counts. The chain uses TRBV29-1 and TRBJ2-1; D not resolved. With 7 bases removed from V and 9 bases from J, the gap between germline ends came to 13 bases. The CDR3 runs to 11 residues. Germline CDR1 is SQVTM and CDR2 is ANQGSEA. The CDR3: CSGEWTGEQFF. As DNA, the CDR3 is TGCAGCGGAGAGTGGACGGGTGAGCAGTTCTTC.

This clonotype was recorded at least ten times. This rearrangement joins TRBV20-1 to TRBJ2-5, with D perhaps matching TRBD1 or TRBD2 (5 bases each). Looked up from germline, CDR1 is DFQATT and CDR2 is SNEGSKA (reference sequence). This CDR3 region has 11 residues. With 3 bases removed from V and 5 bases from J, the gap between germline ends came to 7 bases. The CDR3 loop is CSASEGETQYF. DNA for the CDR3: TGCAGTGCTAGTGAGGGGGAGACCCAGTACTTC.

A few counts support this clonotype. This rearrangement joins TRBV6-5 to TRBJ2-5, with D perhaps TRBD1 (5 bases). The ends were cut back, 2 bases at V and 3 bases at J, with 16 bases in the middle. Germline CDR1 is MNHEY and CDR2 is SVGAGI. This CDR3 contains 16 residues. The DNA of the CDR3 is TGTGCCAGCAGTTACAGCAGGGCCCTTGGCGAAGAGACCCAGTACTTC. It encodes CASSYSRALGEETQYF.

The chain combines TRBV6-1 with TRBJ2-7; 10 bases fit TRBD1. This CDR3 is 14 amino acids long. Trimming took 6 bases from V and 4 from J; bases not matched to a gene: 6. Germline V CDR1 and CDR2: MNHNS, SASEGT. CDR3 loop: CASSLGQGKYEQYF. The CDR3 nucleotides read TGTGCCAGCAGCCTGGGACAGGGGAAGTACGAGCAGTACTTC.

This chain joins TRBV7-2 and TRBJ2-2, with D possibly TRBD2 on 7 matching bases. This CDR3 has 17 amino acids. Between the trimmed V and J ends, which lost 5 bases and 5 bases, there was a span of 21 bases. The germline gives CDR1 SGHTA, CDR2 FQGNSA. CDR3 bases: TGTGCCAGCAGCCCCAGAGGTGCGGGGGCTGGGACCGGGGAGCTGTTTTTT. Encoded protein: CASSPRGAGAGTGELFF.

Details on this clonotype: With a much larger clone just one base away, this may be a read error. The chain is built from TRBV20-1 and TRBJ1-5; 7 nucleotides agree with TRBD1. The CDR3 is made up of 13 amino acids. The germline V gene encodes CDR1 DFQATT and CDR2 SNEGSKA (reference sequence). V lost 5 bases, J lost 5 bases, and 6 bases stayed unmatched. The CDR3 spells CSAWPDRDQPQHF. As DNA, the CDR3 is TGCAGTGCTTGGCCCGACAGGGATCAGCCCCAGCATTTT.

The chain combines TRBV24-1 with TRBJ2-7, with D perhaps TRBD1 (5 bases). Germline values: CDR1 KGHDR, CDR2 SFDVKD. The V and J ends lost 4 bases and 4 bases respectively, with 10 bases between them. The CDR3 is 13 residues long. The CDR3, as DNA: TGTGCCACCAGTGACGGACACCGATACGAGCAGTACTTC. Amino acid sequence: CATSDGHRYEQYF.

This clonotype occurred many times. The chain links TRBV7-2 to TRBJ1-1; D unclear. Trimming shortened V by 3 bases and J by 1 base, and 9 bases separated the two germline ends. The CDR3 is 14 amino acids. Germline values: CDR1 SGHTA, CDR2 FQGNSA. The CDR3 sequence: CASSLSDRNTEAFF. In DNA, the CDR3 is TGTGCCAGCAGCTTGTCGGACCGGAACACTGAAGCTTTCTTT.

Only a few counts were recorded for this clonotype. J is TRBJ2-1 and V is TRBV6-1, with 13 bases that match TRBD2. V lost 6 bases to trimming and J lost 7 bases; unmatched junction nucleotides: 9. This CDR3 is 16 amino acids long. The germline gives CDR1 MNHNS, CDR2 SASEGT. CDR3 amino acids: CASRRTSGGFRNEQFF. The CDR3, as DNA: TGTGCCAGCAGACGGACTAGCGGGGGATTCAGAAATGAGCAGTTCTTC.

V and J are TRBV11-3 and TRBJ2-3; 10 positions match TRBD2. The J segment lost 2 bases and the V segment lost 5 bases, leaving 4 bases of the junction unmatched. The CDR3 runs 15 residues. Germline V gene sequence: CDR1 SGHNT, CDR2 YENEEA. This CDR3 reads CASSRLAGYTDTQYF. The DNA for the CDR3 is TGTGCCAGCAGCCGACTAGCGGGCTACACAGATACGCAGTATTTT.

The chain is built from TRBV7-9 and TRBJ1-2; the D is unclear. CDR1 and CDR2 from the germline V gene are SEHNR and FQNEAQ (reference sequence). V lost 1 base and J lost 4, with 4 bases in between. The CDR3 is 12 residues long. The CDR3 DNA reads TGTGCCAGCAGCTTAGTGGCCTATGGCTACACCTTC. Protein product: CASSLVAYGYTF. The full variable domain, completed using reference TRBV7-9 and TRBJ1-2, is DTGVSQNPRHKITKRGQNVTFRCDPISEHNRLYWYRQTLGQGPEFLTYFQNEAQLEKSRLLSDRFSAERPKGSFSTLEIQRTEQGDSAMYLCASSLVAYGYTFGSGTRLTVV.

This sequence joins TRBV7-9 and TRBJ2-3; D uncertain. V lost 5 bases to trimming and J lost 4 bases, with 13 bases between them. CDR3 length: 14 residues. CDR1 is SEHNR, CDR2 FQNEAQ, per germline (reference sequence). The CDR3 DNA sequence: TGTGCCAGCAGCCCCCGGCGAGGTGCAGATACGCAGTATTTT. Its translation: CASSPRRGADTQYF.

At least ten counts were recorded for this clonotype. The chain recombines TRBV3-1 with TRBJ1-1, with D unclear. The V and J ends lost 0 bases and 8 bases respectively, with 10 bases between them. The germline CDR1 and CDR2 sequences are LGHDT and YNNKEL (reference sequence). The CDR3 extends over 13 amino acids. The CDR3 region is CASSQDREAEAFF. The CDR3 coding sequence is TGTGCCAGCAGCCAAGATAGGGAGGCAGAAGCTTTCTTT.